Sequencing of this T cell receptor beta chain was carried out in a study of beta chain features in type 1 diabetes. The whole isolated RNA underwent reverse transcription, so sequencing captured expressed TCRB transcripts. Sequencing used immunoSEQ multiplex PCR; TCRdb keeps in-frame clones, though not all of them. The table has hundreds of thousands of clones, about an eighth seen once. The sample consisted of naive CD4+ T cells from blood. This TCR was recovered from a woman aged 18-35 years in good health.

CDR3 loop: CSVVLYTEAFF. CDR3 in DNA: TGCAGTGTGGTTCTCTACACTGAAGCTTTCTTT. V usage is TRBV20-1 and J usage is TRBJ1-1; no definite D call. The germline CDR1 and CDR2 sequences are DFQATT and SNEGSKA (reference sequence). The CDR3 consists of 11 residues. V lost 7 bases and J 3 bases, leaving 9 bases between the germline ends.